This T cell receptor (beta chain) was obtained from a study of CD8+ T cells in alopecia areata. cDNA reverse transcribed from extracted RNA served as the sequencing template. Profiling relied on immunoSEQ multiplex PCR, and the TCRdb table lists in-frame clones only, not all of them. The table lists fewer than 40,000 clones, 45% to 60% of them singletons. The germline CDR1 and CDR2 sequences are LNHDA and SQIVND (reference sequence). The CDR3 is 13 residues long. Between the trimmed V and J ends, which lost 2 bases and 2 bases, there was a span of 3 bases. The chain employs TRBV19 and TRBJ2-2; D ambiguous. The sequencing sample was made of NKG2D-high CD8+ T cells sorted from blood. This clonotype was obtained from a human donor with alopecia areata. CDR3 sequence reads: CASSITNTGELFF. The CDR3 nucleotides read TGTGCCAGTAGTATAACCAACACCGGGGAGCTGTTTTTT.